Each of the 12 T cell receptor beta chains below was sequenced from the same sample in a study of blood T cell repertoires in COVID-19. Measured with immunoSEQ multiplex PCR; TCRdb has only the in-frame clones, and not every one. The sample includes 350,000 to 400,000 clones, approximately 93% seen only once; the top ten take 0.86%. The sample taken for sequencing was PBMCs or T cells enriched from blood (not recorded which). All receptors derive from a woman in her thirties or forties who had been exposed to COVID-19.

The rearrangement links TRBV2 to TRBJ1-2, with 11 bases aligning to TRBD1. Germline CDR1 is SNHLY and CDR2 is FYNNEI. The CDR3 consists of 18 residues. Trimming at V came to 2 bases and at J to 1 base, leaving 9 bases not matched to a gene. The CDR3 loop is CASSELAGTGGFNYGYTF. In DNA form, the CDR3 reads TGTGCCAGCAGTGAATTGGCGGGGACAGGGGGTTTTAACTATGGCTACACCTTC. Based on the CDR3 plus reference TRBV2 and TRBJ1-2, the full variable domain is EPEVTQTPSHQVTQMGQEVILRCVPISNHLYFYWYRQILGQKVEFLVSFYNNEISEKSEIFDDQFSVERPDGSNFTLKIRSTKLEDSAMYFCASSELAGTGGFNYGYTFGSGTRLTVV.

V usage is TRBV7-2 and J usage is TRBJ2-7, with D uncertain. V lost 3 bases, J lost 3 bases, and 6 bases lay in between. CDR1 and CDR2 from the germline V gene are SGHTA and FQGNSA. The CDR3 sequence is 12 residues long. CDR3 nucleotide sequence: TGTGCCAGCAGCTTTAATCGCTACGAGCAGTACTTC. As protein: CASSFNRYEQYF.

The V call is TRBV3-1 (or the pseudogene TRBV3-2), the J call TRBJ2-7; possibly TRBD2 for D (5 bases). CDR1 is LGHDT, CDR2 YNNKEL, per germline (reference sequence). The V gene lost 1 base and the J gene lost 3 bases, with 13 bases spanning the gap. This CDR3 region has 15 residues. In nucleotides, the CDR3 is TGTGCCAGCAGCCAAGGCGGCGGGCCCGTCTACGAGCAGTACTTC. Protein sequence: CASSQGGGPVYEQYF.

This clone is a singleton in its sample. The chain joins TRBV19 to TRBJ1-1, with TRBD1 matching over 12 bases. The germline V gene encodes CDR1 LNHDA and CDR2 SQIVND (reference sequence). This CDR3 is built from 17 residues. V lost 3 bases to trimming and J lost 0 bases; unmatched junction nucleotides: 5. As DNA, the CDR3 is TGTGCCAGTAGTATCGAGGGACAGGGGGCACTGAACACTGAAGCTTTCTTT. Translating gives CASSIEGQGALNTEAFF.

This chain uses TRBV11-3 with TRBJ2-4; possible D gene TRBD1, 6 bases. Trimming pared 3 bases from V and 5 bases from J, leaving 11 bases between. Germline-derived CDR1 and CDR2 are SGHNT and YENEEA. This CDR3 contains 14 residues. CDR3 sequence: CASSFEGTQNIQYF. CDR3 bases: TGTGCCAGCAGCTTTGAGGGGACACAAAACATTCAGTACTTC.

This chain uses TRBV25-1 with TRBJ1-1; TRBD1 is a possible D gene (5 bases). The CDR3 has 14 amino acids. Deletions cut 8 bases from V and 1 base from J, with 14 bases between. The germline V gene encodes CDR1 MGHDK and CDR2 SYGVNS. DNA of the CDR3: TGTGCCAGCGCAGGGCGATCTGGGAACACTGAAGCTTTCTTT. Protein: CASAGRSGNTEAFF.

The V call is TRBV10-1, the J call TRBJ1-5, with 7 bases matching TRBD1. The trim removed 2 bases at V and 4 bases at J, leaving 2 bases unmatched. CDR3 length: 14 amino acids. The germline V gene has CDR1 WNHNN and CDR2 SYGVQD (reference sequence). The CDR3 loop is CASSEDRDNQPQHF. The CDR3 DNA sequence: TGCGCCAGCAGTGAGGACAGGGATAATCAGCCCCAGCATTTT.

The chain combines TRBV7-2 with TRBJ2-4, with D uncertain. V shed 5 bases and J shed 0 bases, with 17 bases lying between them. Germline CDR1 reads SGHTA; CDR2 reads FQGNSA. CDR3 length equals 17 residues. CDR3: CASSPLLSGLAKNIQYF. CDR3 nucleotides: TGTGCCAGCAGCCCCCTTTTAAGTGGGCTAGCCAAAAACATTCAGTACTTC.

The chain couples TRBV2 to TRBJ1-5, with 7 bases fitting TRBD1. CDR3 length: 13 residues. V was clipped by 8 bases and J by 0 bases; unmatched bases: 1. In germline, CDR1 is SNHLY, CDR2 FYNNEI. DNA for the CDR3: TGTGCCAGCGGGACAGATAGCAATCAGCCCCAGCATTTT. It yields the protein CASGTDSNQPQHF.

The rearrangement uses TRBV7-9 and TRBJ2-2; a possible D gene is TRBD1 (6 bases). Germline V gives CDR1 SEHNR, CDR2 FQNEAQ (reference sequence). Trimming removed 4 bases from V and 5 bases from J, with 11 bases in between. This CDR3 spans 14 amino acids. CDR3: CASSSDQGTGELFF. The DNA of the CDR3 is TGTGCCAGCAGCTCAGACCAGGGGACCGGGGAGCTGTTTTTT.

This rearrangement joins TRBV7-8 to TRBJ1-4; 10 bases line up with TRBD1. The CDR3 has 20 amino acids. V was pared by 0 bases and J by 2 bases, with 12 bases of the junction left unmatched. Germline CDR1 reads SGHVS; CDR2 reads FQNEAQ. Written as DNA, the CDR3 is TGTGCCAGCAGCTTAGCCCGACAGGGGGCCTTCGGGAGGACTAATGAAAAACTGTTTTTT. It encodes CASSLARQGAFGRTNEKLFF.

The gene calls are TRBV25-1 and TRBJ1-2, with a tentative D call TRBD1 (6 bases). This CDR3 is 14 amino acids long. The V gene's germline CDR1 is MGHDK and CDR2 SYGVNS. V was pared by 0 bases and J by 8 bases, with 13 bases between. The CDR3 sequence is CASSEYMGAEGYTF. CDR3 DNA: TGTGCCAGCAGTGAATATATGGGGGCGGAGGGCTACACCTTC.